The 17 T cell receptor beta chains presented below share a single source sample, sequenced in a study of blood T cell repertoires in COVID-19. Clones were sequenced by immunoSEQ multiplex PCR, and TCRdb holds only the in-frame ones, with some missing. This table holds fewer than 150,000 clones, 85% found once. The sequencing sample was made of peripheral blood. These receptors originate from a middle-aged man with acute or convalescent COVID-19.

V usage is TRBV20-1 and J usage is TRBJ2-1, with unresolved D. The germline CDR1 and CDR2 sequences are DFQATT and SNEGSKA (reference sequence). V lost 3 bases and J lost 1, with 7 bases in between. The CDR3 is 13 residues long. The CDR3 is CSASIVSYNEQFF. The CDR3 DNA is TGCAGTGCTAGTATAGTATCCTACAATGAGCAGTTCTTC.

This clone has just a few counts. The rearrangement links TRBV12-3 or TRBV12-4 to TRBJ2-7; the D is unclear. Trimming removed 1 base at V and 2 bases at J, with 6 bases between. The CDR3 loop spans 13 amino acids. CDR3 sequence reads: CASSLDITYEQYF. The CDR3 nucleotides are TGTGCCAGCAGTTTAGACATTACCTACGAGCAGTACTTC.

The CDR3 DNA follows: TGTGCCAGCTCACCTGGGACAGCCACTAACTATGGCTACACCTTC. This sequence encodes CASSPGTATNYGYTF. This chain joins TRBV18 and TRBJ1-2; 7 bases match TRBD1. Trimming took 3 bases from V and 0 from J; bases not matched to a gene: 4. There are 15 residues in the CDR3. The germline V gene encodes CDR1 KGHSH and CDR2 LQKENI.

The J gene is TRBJ2-2, the V gene TRBV10-3; maybe TRBD1 (6 bases). Trimming removed 0 bases at V and 5 bases at J, with 13 bases between. CDR1 ENHRY and CDR2 SYGVKD come from the germline V gene. This CDR3 region has 16 residues. In DNA form, the CDR3 reads TGTGCCATCAGTGAGTCAGTGACAGGCACTACCGGGGAGCTGTTTTTT. It translates to CAISESVTGTTGELFF.

The CDR3 loop is CASSSEGRYGYTF. The CDR3 coding sequence is TGTGCCAGCAGTTCCGAGGGCCGCTATGGCTACACCTTC. This rearrangement joins TRBV12-3 or TRBV12-4 to TRBJ1-2; no firm D call. This CDR3 contains 13 residues. With 4 bases removed from V and 4 bases from J, the gap between germline ends came to 10 bases.

In the case of this clone: The same CDR3 can be traced to other DNA sequences in this sample. The rearrangement uses TRBV5-1 and TRBJ1-1; maybe TRBD1 (5 bases). Germline loops: CDR1 SGHRS, CDR2 YFSETQ. V was trimmed by 4 bases and J by 1 base, leaving 8 bases between them. The CDR3 has 13 amino acids. For the CDR3, the DNA is TGCGCCAGCAGCCGACAGAGGAACACTGAAGCTTTCTTT. Encoded protein: CASSRQRNTEAFF.

This chain uses TRBV7-3 with TRBJ1-1, with D perhaps matching TRBD1 (5 bases). The CDR3 is made up of 16 amino acids. Germline values: CDR1 SGHTA, CDR2 FQGTGA. V lost 3 bases and J lost 1, with 15 bases in between. DNA for the CDR3: TGTGCCAGCAGCTTCGGGGGATCAGTAAGGAACACTGAAGCTTTCTTT. It yields the protein CASSFGGSVRNTEAFF. Drawing the rest from reference TRBV7-3 and TRBJ1-1, the complete variable domain is GAGVSQTPSNKVTEKGKYVELRCDPISGHTALYWYRQSLGQGPEFLIYFQGTGAADDSGLPNDRFFAVRPEGSVSTLKIQRTERGDSAVYLCASSFGGSVRNTEAFFGQGTRLTVV.

The chain couples TRBV30 to TRBJ1-1, with 9 nucleotides matching TRBD1. In germline, CDR1 is GTSNPN, CDR2 SVGIG (reference sequence). The CDR3 sequence is 15 residues long. Unmatched junction bases numbered 7, after V lost 1 base and J lost 4 bases. This CDR3 reads CAWSARDRATTEAFF. The CDR3 coding sequence is TGTGCCTGGAGTGCCCGGGACAGGGCGACCACTGAAGCTTTCTTT.

The chain couples TRBV5-4 to TRBJ2-1; 10 bases map to TRBD2. The CDR3 loop spans 15 amino acids. The germline V gene has CDR1 SGHNT and CDR2 YYREEE (reference sequence). Trimming cost V 2 bases and J 7 bases; bases outside gene matches: 6. The CDR3 DNA reads as TGTGCCAGCAGCTTACTAGCGGGATTGCGGAATGAGCAGTTCTTC. Protein product: CASSLLAGLRNEQFF.

The rearrangement uses TRBV4-2 and TRBJ2-2, with 9 bases aligning to TRBD2. There are 17 residues in the CDR3. Germline-derived CDR1 and CDR2 are LGHNA and YNFKEQ. V lost 4 bases, J lost 5 bases, and 11 bases stayed unmatched. CDR3 nucleotides: TGTGCCAGCAGCCGCACCTCACTAGCGGGTTTGACCGGGGAGCTGTTTTTT. It is translated as CASSRTSLAGLTGELFF.

The chain carries TRBV6-4 and TRBJ2-3, with D perhaps matching TRBD2 (6 bases). The germline CDR1 and CDR2 sequences are MRHNA and SNTAGT. The CDR3 spans 14 residues. Trimming shortened V by 8 bases and J by 7 bases, and 19 bases separated the two germline ends. The CDR3 region is CASSPGENRNTQYF. As DNA, the CDR3 is TGTGCCAGCTCCCCGGGGGAGAACAGGAATACGCAGTATTTT.

This clone was found once. The CDR3 DNA reads as TGTGCCAGCAGTGAATGGAGGGCCCCCAATCAGCCCCAGCATTTT. It yields the protein CASSEWRAPNQPQHF. The rearrangement links TRBV6-1 to TRBJ1-5, with unresolved D. Germline V lookup: CDR1 MNHNS, CDR2 SASEGT. The CDR3 runs 15 residues. Trimming shortened V by 2 bases and J by 3 bases, and 11 bases separated the two germline ends.

The gene calls are TRBV30 and TRBJ1-2; weak D call: TRBD1 (6 bases). The CDR3 covers 13 residues. V lost 3 bases, J lost 8 bases, and 16 bases lay in between. Germline V gene sequence: CDR1 GTSNPN, CDR2 SVGIG (reference sequence). The CDR3 region has the DNA TGTGCCTGGAGCAGAGAGGGGGATCACGGCTACACCTTC. Residues: CAWSREGDHGYTF. Full variable domain (missing parts from reference TRBV30 and TRBJ1-2): SQTIHQWPATLVQPVGSPLSLECTVEGTSNPNLYWYRQAAGRGLQLLFYSVGIGQISSEVPQNLSASRPQDRQFILSSKKLLLSDSGFYLCAWSREGDHGYTFGSGTRLTVV.

Only one count was recorded for this clone. Here the CDR3 reads CASSSQQEFDYGYTF. CDR3 sequence (DNA): TGTGCCAGCAGCTCCCAACAGGAATTTGACTATGGCTACACCTTC. This sequence joins TRBV11-2 and TRBJ1-2, with D possibly matching TRBD1 (5 bases). With 4 bases removed from V and 3 bases from J, the gap between germline ends came to 15 bases. Germline CDR1 is SGHAT and CDR2 is FQNNGV. CDR3 size: 15 residues.

The rearrangement links TRBV7-8 to TRBJ2-2; the D is unclear. The CDR3 totals 15 residues. The V gene's germline CDR1 is SGHVS and CDR2 FQNEAQ. V lost 5 bases and J 0 bases, leaving 10 bases between the germline ends. The CDR3: CASSPQHTNTGELFF. CDR3 bases: TGTGCCAGCAGCCCGCAACATACGAACACCGGGGAGCTGTTTTTT.

The V gene is TRBV6-1, the J gene TRBJ2-5; D is undetermined. The germline V gene encodes CDR1 MNHNS and CDR2 SASEGT. The V end was cut by 3 bases, the J end by 1 base, with 15 bases between. The CDR3 runs to 16 residues. CDR3 nucleotides: TGTGCCAGCAGTGATCCTCGGCAGGTGTTCCAAGAGACCCAGTACTTC. Its protein product is CASSDPRQVFQETQYF.

A few counts support this clone. The genes are TRBV5-1 and TRBJ1-4, with D perhaps matching TRBD1 (5 bases). The CDR3 totals 14 residues. The germline V gene has CDR1 SGHRS and CDR2 YFSETQ. V lost 4 bases to trimming and J lost 4 bases, with 11 bases between them. DNA of the CDR3: TGCGCCAGCAGCCTGACAGCCAATAATGAAAAACTGTTTTTT. It encodes CASSLTANNEKLFF.